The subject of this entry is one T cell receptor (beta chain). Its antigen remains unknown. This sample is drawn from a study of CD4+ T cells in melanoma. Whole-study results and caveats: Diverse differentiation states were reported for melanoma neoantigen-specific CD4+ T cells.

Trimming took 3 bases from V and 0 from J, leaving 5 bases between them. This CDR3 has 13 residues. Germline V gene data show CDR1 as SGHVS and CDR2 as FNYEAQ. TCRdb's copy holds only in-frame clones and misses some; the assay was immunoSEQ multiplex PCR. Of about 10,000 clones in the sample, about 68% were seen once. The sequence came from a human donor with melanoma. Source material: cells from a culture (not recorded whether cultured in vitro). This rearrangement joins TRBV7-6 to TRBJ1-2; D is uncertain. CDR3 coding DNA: TGTGCCAGCAGCTTTTTGGCTAACTATGGCTACACCTTC. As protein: CASSFLANYGYTF. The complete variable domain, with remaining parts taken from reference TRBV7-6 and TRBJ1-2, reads GAGVSQSPRYKVTKRGQDVALRCDPISGHVSLYWYRQALGQGPEFLTYFNYEAQQDKSGLPNDRFSAERPEGSISTLTIQRTEQRDSAMYRCASSFLANYGYTFGSGTRLTVV.